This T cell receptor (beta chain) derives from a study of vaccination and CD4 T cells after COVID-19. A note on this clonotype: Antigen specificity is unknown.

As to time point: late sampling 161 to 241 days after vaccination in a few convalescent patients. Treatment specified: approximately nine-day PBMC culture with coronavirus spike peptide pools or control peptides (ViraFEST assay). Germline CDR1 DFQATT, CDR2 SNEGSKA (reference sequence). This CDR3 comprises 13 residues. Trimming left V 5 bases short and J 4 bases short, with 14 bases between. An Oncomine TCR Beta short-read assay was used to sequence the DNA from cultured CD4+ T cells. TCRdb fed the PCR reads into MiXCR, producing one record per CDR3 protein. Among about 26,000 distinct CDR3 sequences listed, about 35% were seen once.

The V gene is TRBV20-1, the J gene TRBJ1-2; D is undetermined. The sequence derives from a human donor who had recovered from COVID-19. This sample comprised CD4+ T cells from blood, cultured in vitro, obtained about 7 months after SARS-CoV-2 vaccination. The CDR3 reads CSAYETRRYGYTF. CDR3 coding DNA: TGCAGTGCTTACGAAACCCGACGCTATGGCTACACCTTC.